What follows describes a single T cell receptor (beta chain). Its binding antigen is unknown. Per-base quality was not reported, and no clone a single base away is much larger than it. This sample was included in a study of neurological immune-mediated disorders (dated by TCRdb to the late 2010s). In terms of the full investigation: Among the approximately 34 multiple sclerosis patients, 31 had relapsing-remitting MS and 3 had secondary progressive MS. Of the approximately 70 subjects in the cohort, about 14 were HAM/TSP patients, about 34 were multiple sclerosis patients, and about 20 were healthy controls. Using UMI-based sequencing, the study compared peripheral blood TCR-beta repertoires from patients with HTLV-I-associated myelopathy (HAM/TSP), patients with multiple sclerosis, and healthy controls. Alongside PBMC samples, the set of fewer than 110 TCR-beta libraries contained longitudinal samples, technical triplicates, and paired CD4+ and CD8+ T-cell subsets that had been sorted.

cDNA synthesis used template-switch 5'RACE with a primer carrying a 10-nucleotide random unique molecular identifier tagging each TCR transcript. Every sequencing run yielded over 180 million TCR-beta sequences covering 15-18 subjects. The RNeasy kit was used for extraction of total RNA. Using the KAPA Real-time Library Amplification kit, TCR-beta VDJ regions were amplified with primers for the TCR constant region and the 5'RACE anchor. Sample indexes and Illumina adaptors were added in a first PCR, and a second PCR then increased library yield. After Ampure bead purification, the TCR product of roughly 650 bp was size-selected on a 2% E-gel SizeSelection system. Before pooling, library quality was checked on a Bioanalyzer, concentration was measured with Qubit, and libraries were quantified with the Kapa Library Quantification kit. An Illumina HiSeq 2500 was used to sequence the libraries paired-end at 2 x 150 bp. To increase sequence diversity, about 25-31% phiX was spiked into each library pool. In the authors' own workflow: Quality-filtered reads were processed with the UMI-based MiGEC pipeline, which removed over 80% of raw TCR sequences during error correction. VDJ genes were aligned to IMGT germline references, and each clonotype was defined by a unique CDR3 amino acid sequence together with V-J genes. VDJtools evaluated clonal expansion, Shannon diversity and CDR3 relatedness (CalcPairwiseDistances, ClusterSamples); CLCbio workbench built phylogenetic trees. Using coefficient-of-variation modelling across technical triplicates, the study counted a clone as expanded if it had at least 8 unique UMIs. TCRdb reprocessing: public reads trimmed at Q25 with fastp, clones called with MiXCR, in-frame beta chains kept. Rows with one shared CDR3 protein collapse into an entry with the most common genes and DNA. TCRdb's processing, not the authors', yielded these V and J calls. For this sample the table gives around 69,000 distinct CDR3 sequences, of which around 3% were detected only once. The ten top clones hold approximately 3.5% of the sample.

Study-wide conclusions, independent of this receptor: TCR clonal expansion was highest in HAM/TSP patients and lowest in MS patients, with MS patients falling below even healthy controls. No identical CDR3 amino acid sequences were shared among expanded clones across subjects, suggesting private TCR-beta repertoires in all groups. Repertoires from 18 of 34 MS patients were grouped by phylogenetic analysis into a cluster of related CDR3 sequences, suggesting a possible repertoire-level signature. The MS cluster showed no association with clinical or MRI features, and the authors stated that larger cohorts are needed.

The CDR3 sequence holds 12 residues, the cysteine and phenylalanine included. CDR3 DNA only is kept here, 36 bases in frame from base 1. Reading the germline V gene gives CDR1 SGHAT and CDR2 FQNNGV. V sheds 3 bases and J sheds 5 bases, leaving 7 bases between their ends. For unsorted PBMC libraries, 2 million PBMCs were used after storage in RNAlater at -80 degrees C until RNA extraction. The multiple sclerosis patients were enrolled in a US clinical protocol that used magnetic resonance imaging to evaluate disease progression. Peripheral blood was subjected to Ficoll-Hypaque density gradient centrifugation to isolate PBMCs, which were then cryopreserved in liquid nitrogen.

The specimen sequenced was PBMCs. The sequence is built from TRBV11-2 and TRBJ1-1, with no confidently assigned D gene. This receptor was obtained from a middle-aged man with multiple sclerosis. The DNA sequence is TGTGCCAGCAGCTTCCGGGTTACTGAAGCTTTCTTT. Its coded protein is CASSFRVTEAFF.